This T cell receptor (beta chain) was recorded in a study of response to subunit inactivated influenza vaccine. Study results and limitations: With each seasonal influenza vaccination, the authors suggested, few new T cells are recruited.

A word on this clonotype: What it binds is unknown.

TCRdb passed the RT-PCR reads through MiXCR, listing each CDR3 protein once. The table shows about 700,000 distinct CDR3 sequences, with approximately 14% occurring only once. Sequenced here: PBMCs from blood, sampled approximately 12 days after vaccination. The sequence was collected from a man aged 45-65 years who received an inactivated influenza vaccine.

The CDR3 region is CASSPRIADRGRRWPYEQYF. The CDR3 DNA reads TGTGCCAGCAGCCCTCGCATCGCGGACAGGGGGCGAAGGTGGCCCTACGAGCAGTACTTC. The rearrangement uses TRBV11-2 and TRBJ2-7; 11 nucleotides align to TRBD1. Unmatched junction bases numbered 20, after V lost 5 bases and J lost 2 bases. The germline V gene encodes CDR1 SGHAT and CDR2 FQNNGV. The CDR3 has 20 residues.